These 23 T cell receptor beta chains share one sample of origin, sequenced in a study of spatial heterogeneity in lung cancer. TCRdb analysed the 5' RACE reads with MiXCR anew, one entry per CDR3 protein. The sample has 20,000 to 25,000 distinct CDR3 sequences, less than 6% seen once. Time point: sample taken at primary tumor resection. The input material, whole RNA from tumor, nontumor lung or frozen PBMC, was sequenced unsorted. Sequenced material: PBMCs, taken at surgery. The receptors here all came from a male donor with early-stage non-small cell lung cancer.

This clonotype was seen many times. The chain uses TRBV20-1 and TRBJ2-3, with TRBD2 identical over 7 bases. V gave up 3 bases and J gave up 2 bases; unmatched junction bases: 2. CDR1 is DFQATT and CDR2 is SNEGSKA in the germline V gene (reference sequence). This CDR3 region has 13 residues. Here the CDR3 reads CSASGGVTDTQYF. CDR3 bases: TGCAGTGCTAGTGGGGGGGTCACAGATACGCAGTATTTT.

This clonotype was observed at least ten times. The chain is built from TRBV15 and TRBJ2-5; tentative D call: TRBD1 (6 bases). The length of the CDR3 is 16 residues. Trimming left V 3 bases short and J 5 bases short, with 19 bases between. Germline V gives CDR1 LNHNV, CDR2 YYDKDF (reference sequence). CDR3 coding DNA: TGTGCCACCAGCAGTGATTCGACAGGAATGGGGGAGACCCAGTACTTC. Protein: CATSSDSTGMGETQYF.

This clonotype was counted ten times or more. The chain uses TRBV5-1 and TRBJ2-2; possibly TRBD2 for D (6 bases). V lost 4 bases and J 4 bases, leaving 11 bases between the germline ends. The germline V gene has CDR1 SGHRS and CDR2 YFSETQ. There are 14 residues in the CDR3. The DNA for the CDR3 is TGCGCCAGCAGCCCGACCGGGGGCACCGGGGAGCTGTTTTTT. It codes for CASSPTGGTGELFF. Variable domain in full (rest from reference TRBV5-1 and TRBJ2-2): KAGVTQTPRYLIKTRGQQVTLSCSPISGHRSVSWYQQTPGQGLQFLFEYFSETQRNKGNFPGRFSGRQFSNSRSEMNVSTLELGDSALYLCASSPTGGTGELFFGEGSRLTVL.

This clonotype was counted ten times or more. V is TRBV7-8 and J is TRBJ2-3; 8 nucleotides line up with TRBD2. Trimming cost V 6 bases and J 5 bases; bases outside gene matches: 4. This CDR3 comprises 13 residues. Germline V CDR1 and CDR2: SGHVS, FQNEAQ. CDR3 coding DNA: TGTGCCAGCAGTCCCAGCGGGGGAGATACGCAGTATTTT. Translating gives CASSPSGGDTQYF.

In its sample, this clonotype was seen many times. V usage is TRBV6-5 and J usage is TRBJ1-1; D unresolved. The V end was cut by 6 bases, the J end by 0 bases, with 11 bases between. The CDR3 consists of 14 residues. The germline CDR1 and CDR2 sequences are MNHEY and SVGAGI. The CDR3 here is CASRREGLNTEAFF. The CDR3 DNA is TGTGCCAGCAGGCGGGAAGGCCTGAACACTGAAGCTTTCTTT.

This clonotype was seen many times. The rearrangement joins TRBV20-1 to TRBJ2-3; maybe TRBD2 (7 bases). V lost 6 bases and J lost 5, with 21 bases in between. Germline V gene lookup returns CDR1 DFQATT and CDR2 SNEGSKA (reference sequence). The CDR3 totals 15 residues. CDR3 sequence: CSALRGGGALDTQYF. The CDR3 DNA follows: TGCAGTGCCCTCCGTGGGGGGGGGGCGTTAGATACGCAGTATTTT.

This clonotype occurred many times. J is TRBJ2-3 and V is TRBV27; TRBD2 aligns across 12 bases. J lost 5 bases, V lost 7 bases, and 7 bases had no gene match. Germline V gene data show CDR1 as MNHEY and CDR2 as SMNVEV (reference sequence). The CDR3 spans 15 residues. CDR3 DNA sequence: TGTGCCAGCACTCCGCTAGCGGGGGGGCGAGATACGCAGTATTTT. As protein: CASTPLAGGRDTQYF.

This clonotype was observed at least ten times. The chain couples TRBV28 to TRBJ2-7, with 13 nucleotides matching TRBD2. The CDR3 covers 19 residues. Germline loops: CDR1 MDHEN, CDR2 SYDVKM. J lost 2 bases, V lost 6 bases, and 16 bases had no gene match. The CDR3 is CASSPGLAGVVGGAYEQYF. The CDR3 region has the DNA TGTGCCAGCAGCCCTGGACTAGCGGGAGTCGTAGGGGGAGCCTACGAGCAGTACTTC.

Many counts were recorded for this clonotype. This chain links TRBV13 with TRBJ1-2; D unclear. CDR1 and CDR2 (germline): PRHDT, FYEKMQ (reference sequence). The V and J ends lost 0 bases and 3 bases respectively, with 8 bases between them. The CDR3 has 14 residues. Here the CDR3 reads CASSLGVDHYGYTF. As DNA, the CDR3 is TGTGCCAGCAGCTTAGGTGTGGACCACTATGGCTACACCTTC.

This clonotype was recorded many times. The chain has TRBV19 and TRBJ2-7; 8 bases fit TRBD2. V gave up 6 bases and J gave up 2 bases; unmatched junction bases: 6. The CDR3 runs to 14 residues. Germline V CDR1 and CDR2: LNHDA, SQIVND (reference sequence). CDR3 loop: CASRPGLGPYEQYF. The DNA for the CDR3 is TGTGCCAGTAGACCGGGACTAGGTCCCTACGAGCAGTACTTC.

This clonotype was seen ten or more times. The V gene is TRBV29-1, the J gene TRBJ2-3; D not certain. V was pared by 3 bases and J by 6 bases, with 10 bases between. The CDR3 extends over 12 amino acids. Germline V gives CDR1 SQVTM, CDR2 ANQGSEA. The CDR3 protein is CSVDVSGDTQYF. DNA of the CDR3: TGCAGCGTTGACGTGTCCGGGGATACGCAGTATTTT.

At least ten counts were recorded for this clonotype. This chain uses TRBV14 with TRBJ2-2; the D is unclear. Germline CDR1 SGHDN, CDR2 FVKESK. CDR3 length equals 13 residues. Trimming stripped 1 base from V and 8 bases from J, with 8 bases between. The CDR3 DNA is TGTGCCAGCAGCCAAGCCCACGCTGGGGAGCTGTTTTTT. It specifies CASSQAHAGELFF.

This clonotype appeared many times. The DNA of the CDR3 is TGTGCCAGCTCGTCCTGGGGAGGATACGATGAGCAGTTCTTC. Its translation: CASSSWGGYDEQFF. The chain uses TRBV12-3 or TRBV12-4 and TRBJ2-1; possible D gene TRBD2, 6 bases. CDR3 size: 14 residues. V gave up 8 bases and J gave up 8 bases, with 19 bases separating them.

This clonotype appeared many times. V usage is TRBV28 and J usage is TRBJ1-4, with 9 bases aligning to TRBD1. The CDR3 contains 16 residues. After removal of 2 bases from V and 7 bases from J, the junction contained 8 bases not matched to a gene. Germline CDR1 reads MDHEN; CDR2 reads SYDVKM. CDR3 sequence: CASSLLLTGGSEKLFF. The CDR3 DNA reads TGTGCCAGCAGTTTACTATTAACAGGGGGCAGTGAAAAACTGTTTTTT.

This clonotype was counted at least ten times. V gene TRBV7-9 combines with J gene TRBJ2-1, with TRBD2 matching 10 bases. Per the germline V gene, CDR1 is SEHNR and CDR2 is FQNEAQ (reference sequence). The junction had 13 bases not matched to a gene; V was cut back by 11 bases and J by 6 bases. This CDR3 is built from 15 residues. The CDR3 spells CAANRPPSGSNEQFF. The CDR3 DNA follows: TGTGCCGCCAACCGCCCGCCTAGCGGGAGCAATGAGCAGTTCTTC.

This clonotype has a count of ten or more. The rearrangement uses TRBV5-1 and TRBJ2-5; D gene unclear. Germline CDR1 SGHRS, CDR2 YFSETQ. There are 11 residues in the CDR3. Trimming removed 5 bases from V and 1 base from J, with 3 bases in between. In DNA, the CDR3 is TGCGCCAGCAGAATCCAAGAGACCCAGTACTTC. It yields the protein CASRIQETQYF.

The sample holds many counts of this clonotype. The chain is built from TRBV29-1 and TRBJ2-2; TRBD2 matches 8 bases. Unmatched junction bases numbered 9, after V lost 8 bases and J lost 1 base. CDR3 length: 15 residues. In germline, CDR1 is SQVTM, CDR2 ANQGSEA. The CDR3 bases are TGCAGCTCGAAGGAGGCGGGAGGGAACACCGGGGAGCTGTTTTTT. Its translation is CSSKEAGGNTGELFF.

This chain links TRBV7-7 with TRBJ2-1; 9 bases match TRBD1. Germline lookup yields CDR1 SSHAT and CDR2 FNYEAQ (reference sequence). CDR3 length: 15 amino acids. V lost 5 bases, J lost 10 bases, and 12 bases stayed unmatched. The CDR3 sequence is CASSPRSGTGNEQFF. For the CDR3, the DNA is TGTGCCAGCAGCCCCAGATCCGGGACAGGGAACGAGCAGTTCTTC.

This clonotype has ten or more counts. The chain combines TRBV29-1 with TRBJ2-1; D might be TRBD2 (5 bases). The CDR3 sequence is 12 residues long. The germline gives CDR1 SQVTM, CDR2 ANQGSEA. V shed 7 bases and J shed 8 bases, with 15 bases lying between them. CDR3 in DNA: TGCAGCGAGAAACGCGGGTCAGATGAGCAGTTCTTC. Its translation: CSEKRGSDEQFF.

This clonotype occurred many times. The chain couples TRBV2 to TRBJ2-2; TRBD1 matches 11 bases. V dropped 6 bases and J dropped 5; count of bases not matched to a gene: 2. From germline, CDR1 is SNHLY and CDR2 FYNNEI. CDR3 length: 14 amino acids. The CDR3 spells CASRGQGGTGELFF. In DNA form, the CDR3 reads TGTGCCAGCAGGGGACAGGGGGGAACCGGGGAGCTGTTTTTT.

This clonotype was detected many times. V gene TRBV5-6 combines with J gene TRBJ2-7; D is unclear. Deletions cut 4 bases from V and 6 bases from J, with 8 bases between. This CDR3 has 11 residues. CDR1 and CDR2 (germline): SGHDT, YYEEEE. In nucleotides, the CDR3 is TGTGCCAGCAGCCGGAGACGCGAGCAGTACTTC. It is translated as CASSRRREQYF.

This clonotype occurred many times. For the CDR3, the DNA is TGTGCCAGCAGCTTAGTAGGGGGGACACGCACAGATACGCAGTATTTT. Translated, it gives CASSLVGGTRTDTQYF. The V gene is TRBV7-4, the J gene TRBJ2-3; D possibly matches TRBD1 or TRBD2 (6 bases each). This CDR3 has 16 amino acids. Looked up from germline, CDR1 is SGHVT and CDR2 is SQSDAQ. Trimming removed 1 base at V and 1 base at J, with 12 bases between.

This clonotype was counted at least ten times. The chain has TRBV20-1 and TRBJ2-1; no clear D. The V gene's germline CDR1 is DFQATT and CDR2 SNEGSKA (reference sequence). The V gene lost 4 bases and the J gene lost 7 bases, with 17 bases spanning the gap. The CDR3 runs 14 residues. The CDR3 DNA reads as TGCAGTGCTATCGTTCCCCCACAAACGAATGAGCAGTTCTTC. This gives the protein CSAIVPPQTNEQFF.